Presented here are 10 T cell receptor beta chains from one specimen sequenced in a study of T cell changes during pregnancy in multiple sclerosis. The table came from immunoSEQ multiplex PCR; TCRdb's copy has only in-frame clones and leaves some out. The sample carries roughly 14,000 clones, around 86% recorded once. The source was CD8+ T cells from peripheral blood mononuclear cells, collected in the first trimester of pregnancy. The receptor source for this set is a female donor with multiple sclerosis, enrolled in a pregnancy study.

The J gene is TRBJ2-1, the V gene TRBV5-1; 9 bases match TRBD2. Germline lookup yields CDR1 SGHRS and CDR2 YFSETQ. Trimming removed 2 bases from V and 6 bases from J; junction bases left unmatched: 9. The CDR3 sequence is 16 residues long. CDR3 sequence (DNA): TGCGCCAGCAGCTTTTCGTTAGCGGGAGCGGGCAATGAGCAGTTCTTC. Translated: CASSFSLAGAGNEQFF.

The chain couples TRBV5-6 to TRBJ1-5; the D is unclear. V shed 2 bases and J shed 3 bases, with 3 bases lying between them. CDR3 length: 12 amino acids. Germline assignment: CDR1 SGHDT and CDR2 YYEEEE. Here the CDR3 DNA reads TGTGCCAGCAGCTTCATCAATCAGCCCCAGCATTTT. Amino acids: CASSFINQPQHF.

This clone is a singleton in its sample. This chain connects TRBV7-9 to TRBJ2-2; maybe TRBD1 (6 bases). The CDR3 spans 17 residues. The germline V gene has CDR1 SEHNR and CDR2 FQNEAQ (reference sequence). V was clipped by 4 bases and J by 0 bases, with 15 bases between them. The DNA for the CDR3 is TGTGCCAGCAGCTGGACCGGGACATCAGCGAACACCGGGGAGCTGTTTTTT. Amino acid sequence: CASSWTGTSANTGELFF.

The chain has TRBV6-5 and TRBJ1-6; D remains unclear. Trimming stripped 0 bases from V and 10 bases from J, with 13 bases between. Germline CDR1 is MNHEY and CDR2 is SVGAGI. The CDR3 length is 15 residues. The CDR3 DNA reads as TGTGCCAGCAGTTACTCGAGGGATTTAGGGTCACCCCTCCACTTT. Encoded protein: CASSYSRDLGSPLHF.

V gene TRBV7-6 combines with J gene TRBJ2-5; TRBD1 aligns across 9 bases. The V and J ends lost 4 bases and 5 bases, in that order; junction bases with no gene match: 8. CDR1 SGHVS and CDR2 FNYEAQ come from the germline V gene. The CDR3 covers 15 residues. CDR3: CASSSTGGGGETQYF. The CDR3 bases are TGTGCCAGCAGCTCGACAGGGGGTGGGGGGGAGACCCAGTACTTC.

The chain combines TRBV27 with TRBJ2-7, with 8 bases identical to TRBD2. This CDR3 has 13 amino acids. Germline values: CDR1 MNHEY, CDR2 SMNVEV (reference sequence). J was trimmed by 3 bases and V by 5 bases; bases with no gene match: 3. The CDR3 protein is CASSHGTSYEQYF. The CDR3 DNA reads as TGTGCCAGCAGTCACGGGACTAGCTACGAGCAGTACTTC.

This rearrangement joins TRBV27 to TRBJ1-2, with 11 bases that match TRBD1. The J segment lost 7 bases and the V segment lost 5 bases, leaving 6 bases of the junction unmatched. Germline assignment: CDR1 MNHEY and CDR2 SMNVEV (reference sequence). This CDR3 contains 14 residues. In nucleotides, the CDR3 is TGTGCCAGCAGTCCGGCGGGACAGGGGGGTGGCTACACCTTC. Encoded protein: CASSPAGQGGGYTF.

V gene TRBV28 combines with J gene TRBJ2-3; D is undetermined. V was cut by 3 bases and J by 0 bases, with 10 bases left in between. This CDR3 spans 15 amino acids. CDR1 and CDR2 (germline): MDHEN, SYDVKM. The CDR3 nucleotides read TGTGCCAGCAGTTTCGGTCGTCGGAGCACAGATACGCAGTATTTT. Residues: CASSFGRRSTDTQYF.

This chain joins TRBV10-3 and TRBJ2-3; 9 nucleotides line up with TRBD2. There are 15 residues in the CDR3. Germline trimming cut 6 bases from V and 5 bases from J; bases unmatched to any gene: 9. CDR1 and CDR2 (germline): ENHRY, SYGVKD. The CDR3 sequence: CAISPRGGFGDTQYF. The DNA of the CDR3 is TGTGCCATCAGCCCGCGGGGGGGCTTTGGAGATACGCAGTATTTT.

The CDR3 nucleotides read TGTGCCAGCCGACCCTCCCTGAGGGATGAGCAGTACTTC. Its translation is CASRPSLRDEQYF. V usage is TRBV7-3 and J usage is TRBJ2-7; D possibly corresponds to TRBD2 (5 bases). The germline V gene encodes CDR1 SGHTA and CDR2 FQGTGA. This CDR3 comprises 13 residues. V lost 8 bases, J lost 7 bases, and 18 bases lay in between.